Listed below are T cell receptor beta chains from one sample, sequenced in a study of T-cell reconstitution after alpha-beta-depleted transplantation in children. TCRdb independently ran MiXCR on the PCR reads; one entry per CDR3 protein. This sample carries about 640,000 distinct CDR3 sequences, over 15% of them seen once, and the ten largest clones take over 0.95%. The sample was PBMCs from the stem cell graft donor, taken from the stem cell graft. All receptors come from a human donor who donated a stem cell graft to a child with acute myeloid leukemia. Each CDR3 is given with its conserved first and last residue. Fields, in order: V gene, clone size, J gene, D gene, CDR3 protein, CDR3 DNA. A D gene is named only where the DNA matches it firmly. Only part of the rows carry a size: once, few, many, or a class if the clone is expanded.

>TRBV6-1|many|TRBJ1-4|.
CASRNVGGPNEKLFF
TGTGCCAGCAGAAACGTGGGGGGGCCTAATGAAAAACTGTTTTTT
>TRBV7-9|.|TRBJ1-1|TRBD1
CASSLRSGGDTEAFF
TGTGCCAGCAGCTTAAGGTCAGGGGGAGATACTGAAGCTTTCTTT
>TRBV7-2|.|TRBJ1-1|.
CASSSHRPRWNTEAFF
TGTGCCAGCAGCTCACATAGACCCCGGTGGAACACTGAAGCTTTCTTT
>TRBV4-1|.|TRBJ1-2|.
CASSQDSGNYGYTF
TGCGCCAGCAGCCAAGATTCGGGGAACTATGGCTACACCTTC
>TRBV29-1|many|TRBJ2-3|.
CSVDRARADTQYF
TGCAGCGTTGACAGGGCCCGGGCAGATACGCAGTATTTT
>TRBV11-2|.|TRBJ1-2|.
CASSLLPFLQDSNYGYTF
TGTGCCAGCAGCTTATTGCCCTTTCTCCAGGACTCAAACTATGGCTACACCTTC
>TRBV29-1|many|TRBJ1-3|.
CSFVGSVSGNTIYF
TGCAGCTTCGTGGGATCCGTCTCTGGAAACACCATATATTTT
>TRBV5-5|few|TRBJ1-2|TRBD1
CASSSRQEWTGNFGYTF
TGTGCCAGCAGCTCTCGACAGGAATGGACAGGGAACTTTGGCTACACCTTC
>TRBV20-1|many|TRBJ2-3|.
CSARGARGGTDTQYF
TGCAGTGCTAGGGGCGCCAGGGGAGGCACAGATACGCAGTATTTT
>TRBV9|.|TRBJ1-2|.
CASSTWDGRHGYTF
TGTGCCAGCAGCACCTGGGACGGGCGACATGGCTACACCTTC
>TRBV7-2|few|TRBJ2-1|TRBD2
CASSLAGTTYTEQFF
TGTGCCAGCAGCTTAGCCGGGACTACCTATACTGAGCAGTTCTTC
>TRBV4-3|many|TRBJ2-1|TRBD2
CASSQGAGGYNEQFF
TGCGCCAGCAGCCAAGGCGCGGGGGGATACAATGAGCAGTTCTTC
>TRBV5-4|many|TRBJ2-5|TRBD2
CASSLRIAGETQYF
TGTGCCAGCAGCTTGAGGATAGCGGGGGAGACCCAGTACTTC
>TRBV4-3|few|TRBJ2-3|.
CASSQEQASNTQYF
TGCGCCAGCAGCCAAGAGCAGGCTTCCAATACGCAGTATTTT
>TRBV10-2|few|TRBJ1-1|.
CASSETGGTEAFF
TGCGCCAGCAGTGAGACTGGGGGGACTGAAGCTTTCTTT
>TRBV6-5|many|TRBJ2-1|.
CASSHPRPSDNEQFF
TGTGCCAGCAGCCATCCGCGGCCTAGTGACAATGAGCAGTTCTTC
>TRBV20-1|many|TRBJ1-5|.
CSALEGANQPQHF
TGCAGTGCTCTTGAAGGGGCGAATCAGCCCCAGCATTTT
>TRBV4-2|.|TRBJ2-5|.
CASSQKGSEETQYF
TGTGCCAGCAGCCAAAAGGGCTCCGAGGAGACCCAGTACTTC
>TRBV6-1|many|TRBJ1-1|TRBD1
CASRRTGQVNTEAFF
TGTGCCAGCAGGCGGACGGGACAGGTGAACACTGAAGCTTTCTTT
>TRBV7-2|.|TRBJ1-6|TRBD1
CASRSTGSSYNSPLHF
TGTGCCAGCAGATCGACAGGGAGCTCCTATAATTCACCCCTCCACTTT
>TRBV29-1|many|TRBJ2-3|.
CSVPTNAAQYF
TGCAGCGTCCCCACGAACGCAGCGCAGTATTTT
>TRBV5-4|.|TRBJ2-7|TRBD1
CASSPTGGDEQYF
TGTGCCAGCAGCCCGACAGGGGGCGACGAGCAGTACTTC
>TRBV20-1|many|TRBJ2-1|TRBD1
CSASQGASEYNEQFF
TGCAGTGCCTCACAGGGGGCTAGCGAATACAATGAGCAGTTCTTC
>TRBV20-1|many|TRBJ2-7|TRBD1
CSARDGMGQGSHEQYF
TGCAGTGCTAGAGATGGTATGGGACAGGGGTCCCACGAGCAGTACTTC
>TRBV20-1|many|TRBJ1-1|.
CSAREGGPLGAFF
TGCAGTGCTAGAGAGGGGGGCCCATTGGGCGCTTTCTTT
>TRBV30|.|TRBJ1-2|.
CAWSGPGGYTF
TGTGCCTGGAGTGGGCCCGGTGGCTACACCTTC
>TRBV7-9|few|TRBJ1-5|.
CASSPDINQPQHF
TGTGCCAGCAGTCCTGACATCAATCAGCCCCAGCATTTT
>TRBV20-1|many|TRBJ2-7|TRBD1
CSARETGGRASEQYF
TGCAGTGCTAGAGAAACAGGGGGTAGAGCTAGCGAGCAGTACTTC
>TRBV12-3/TRBV12-4|many|TRBJ2-5|TRBD1
CASKGTGQETQYF
TGTGCCAGCAAGGGGACAGGGCAAGAGACCCAGTACTTC
>TRBV14|.|TRBJ2-5|TRBD2
CASSQDERGGLETQYF
TGTGCCAGCAGCCAAGACGAACGGGGGGGCCTGGAGACCCAGTACTTC
>TRBV21-1|.|TRBJ2-3|.
CASTPGHLCTDTQYF
TGTGCCAGCACCCCGGGACACCTATGCACAGATACGCAGTATTTT
>TRBV25-1|.|TRBJ1-5|.
CASSATGRQPQHF
TGTGCCAGCAGTGCGACAGGACGTCAGCCCCAGCATTTT
>TRBV5-1|many|TRBJ2-3|TRBD1
CASSQRPRQGPDTQYF
TGCGCCAGCAGCCAACGACCACGACAGGGGCCGGATACGCAGTATTTT
>TRBV29-1|few|TRBJ1-3|TRBD1
CSVEWPGDRMEDTIYF
TGCAGCGTTGAGTGGCCGGGGGACAGGATGGAGGACACCATATATTTT
>TRBV7-9|.|TRBJ2-3|.
CASSPMGSSLDTQYF
TGTGCCAGCAGCCCTATGGGCAGTTCCTTGGATACGCAGTATTTT
>TRBV7-2|.|TRBJ2-2|.
CASSLVESTGELFF
TGTGCCAGCAGCTTGGTGGAAAGCACCGGGGAGCTGTTTTTT
>TRBV29-1|many|TRBJ2-7|.
CSAGLEEQYF
TGCAGCGCCGGACTGGAGGAGCAGTACTTC
>TRBV20-1|many|TRBJ1-2|.
CSARPGHLYGYTF
TGCAGTGCTAGACCAGGACACTTATATGGCTACACCTTC
>TRBV5-1|many|TRBJ2-7|TRBD1
CASSGDRLIEQYF
TGCGCCAGCAGCGGGGACAGGCTCATCGAGCAGTACTTC
>TRBV5-6|many|TRBJ1-1|.
CASSHELNTEAFF
TGTGCCAGCAGCCATGAACTGAACACTGAAGCTTTCTTT
>TRBV20-1|.|TRBJ2-1|.
CSARQPTGYNEQFF
TGCAGTGCTAGGCAGCCGACAGGCTACAATGAGCAGTTCTTC
>TRBV24-1|few|TRBJ2-3|.
CATSDSSHDTQYF
TGTGCCACCAGTGATTCTAGCCACGATACGCAGTATTTT
>TRBV5-1|.|TRBJ2-3|TRBD1
CASSPQTGTDTQYF
TGCGCCAGCAGCCCCCAGACAGGGACAGATACGCAGTATTTT
>TRBV20-1|.|TRBJ1-5|.
CSAKGGGVSNQPQHF
TGCAGTGCTAAGGGAGGTGGGGTAAGCAATCAGCCCCAGCATTTT
>TRBV12-3/TRBV12-4|many|TRBJ2-1|.
CASRQGIVGEQFF
TGTGCCAGCAGACAAGGCATCGTAGGTGAGCAGTTCTTC
>TRBV21-1|.|TRBJ2-1|.
CASSKYSRKVGLDEQFF
TGTGCCAGCAGCAAATACTCCAGGAAAGTTGGCTTGGATGAGCAGTTCTTC
>TRBV19|.|TRBJ2-1|.
CASSRRDLDEQFF
TGTGCCAGTAGCCGCCGGGACCTCGATGAGCAGTTCTTC
>TRBV18|once|TRBJ1-1|.
CASSPTQSTEAFF
TGTGCCAGCTCACCTACCCAGTCCACTGAAGCTTTCTTT
>TRBV5-1|.|TRBJ1-5|TRBD1
CASSPGGQPYSNQPQHF
TGCGCCAGCAGCCCAGGGGGACAGCCCTATAGCAATCAGCCCCAGCATTTT
>TRBV15|.|TRBJ2-1|.
CATSRGTGEQFF
TGTGCCACCAGCAGAGGGACCGGTGAGCAGTTCTTC
>TRBV5-6|many|TRBJ1-6|.
CASSPRLVRSPLHF
TGTGCCAGCAGCCCGCGCCTTGTTAGGTCACCCCTCCACTTT
>TRBV5-1|.|TRBJ1-4|TRBD1
CASSPQGAPNEKLFF
TGCGCCAGCAGCCCACAGGGGGCCCCGAATGAAAAACTGTTTTTT
>TRBV20-1|many|TRBJ1-5|.
CSARDSWGNQPQHF
TGCAGTGCTCGGGACTCCTGGGGGAATCAGCCCCAGCATTTT
>TRBV5-1|few|TRBJ2-1|.
CASSPDPPGYNEQFF
TGCGCCAGCAGCCCGGACCCGCCGGGGTACAATGAGCAGTTCTTC
>TRBV25-1|many|TRBJ2-7|.
CASSDSVYEQYF
TGTGCCAGCAGTGATTCAGTCTACGAGCAGTACTTC
>TRBV29-1|many|TRBJ1-2|TRBD1
CSVNRGGYGYTF
TGCAGCGTTAACAGGGGAGGGTATGGCTACACCTTC
>TRBV29-1|.|TRBJ2-3|TRBD2
CSVEDWEGERPDTQYF
TGCAGCGTTGAAGATTGGGAGGGAGAAAGGCCAGATACGCAGTATTTT
>TRBV5-1|many|TRBJ2-3|.
CASSLEWRDTQYF
TGCGCCAGCAGCTTGGAGTGGCGAGATACGCAGTATTTT
>TRBV20-1|many|TRBJ2-3|.
CSAPDYTSTDTQYF
TGCAGTGCTCCGGACTACACTAGCACAGATACGCAGTATTTT
>TRBV30|.|TRBJ1-5|.
CAWSPGFNQPQHF
TGTGCCTGGTCCCCCGGGTTCAATCAGCCCCAGCATTTT